These 22 T cell receptor beta chains share one sample of origin, sequenced in a study of regulatory T cells in long-lasting Graves disease. Time point of the sample: persistent/refractory GD, antithyroid drugs over 5 years with positive TRAb. After RNA was extracted from PBMCs, the TCR library was made from it. Researchers made TCR beta libraries by using iRepertoire HTBI primers and running Arm-PCR on CDR3 regions. TCRdb reprocessed the multiplex PCR reads via MiXCR and lists one record per CDR3 protein. In the table there are hundreds of thousands of distinct CDR3 sequences, less than 25% of which are singletons. The sample was peripheral blood mononuclear cells (PBMCs), taken when the disease was refractory, from a patient treated with antithyroid drugs. These receptor sequences come from a female donor with Graves disease.

The table lists this clonotype with many counts. This sequence joins TRBV12-3 or TRBV12-4 and TRBJ1-5, with 7 bases fitting TRBD1. CDR3 length equals 15 residues. V lost 2 bases and J lost 2; bases outside the gene matches: 3. In DNA, the CDR3 is TGTGCCAGCAGTTTAACAGGGGATGGCAATCAGCCCCAGCATTTT. Protein: CASSLTGDGNQPQHF.

This clonotype was counted ten times or more. The rearrangement uses TRBV7-9 and TRBJ1-2; D not resolved. The V end lost 1 base, the J end lost 8 bases, and 11 bases lay between the germline ends. This CDR3 contains 13 residues. The germline gives CDR1 SEHNR, CDR2 FQNEAQ (reference sequence). CDR3 sequence (DNA): TGTGCCAGCAGCTTAGGTCGTAACGGAGGCTACACCTTC. Amino acid sequence: CASSLGRNGGYTF. The full variable domain, completed using reference TRBV7-9 and TRBJ1-2, is DTGVSQNPRHKITKRGQNVTFRCDPISEHNRLYWYRQTLGQGPEFLTYFQNEAQLEKSRLLSDRFSAERPKGSFSTLEIQRTEQGDSAMYLCASSLGRNGGYTFGSGTRLTVV.

This clonotype was found a few times. The J gene is TRBJ2-2, the V gene TRBV9; no definite D call. Per the germline V gene, CDR1 is SGDLS and CDR2 is YYNGEE. The length of the CDR3 is 14 residues. V dropped 2 bases and J dropped 1 base, with 6 bases sitting between them. The CDR3 nucleotides are TGTGCCAGCAGCGTTTCCGGGAACACCGGGGAGCTGTTTTTT. As protein: CASSVSGNTGELFF. Full variable domain (outside the CDR3, taken from reference TRBV9 and TRBJ2-2): DSGVTQTPKHLITATGQRVTLRCSPRSGDLSVYWYQQSLDQGLQFLIQYYNGEERAKGNILERFSAQQFPDLHSELNLSSLELGDSALYFCASSVSGNTGELFFGEGSRLTVL.

J is TRBJ1-3 and V is TRBV6-1, with D tentatively TRBD1 (5 bases). Trimming took 11 bases from V and 4 from J, leaving 12 bases between them. Per the germline V gene, CDR1 is MNHNS and CDR2 is SASEGT. The CDR3 is 12 amino acids. CDR3 nucleotide sequence: TGTGCCTCGGGACGGGGAGGAAACACCATATATTTT. Amino acid sequence: CASGRGGNTIYF.

This clonotype occurred many times. The J gene is TRBJ1-1, the V gene TRBV2, with no clear D. The CDR3 is made up of 14 amino acids. Germline-derived CDR1 and CDR2 are SNHLY and FYNNEI. V gave up 5 bases and J gave up 1 base, with 11 bases separating them. CDR3 in amino acids: CASSRPAGNTEAFF. The CDR3 region has the DNA TGTGCCAGCAGTCGCCCCGCCGGGAACACTGAAGCTTTCTTT.

This clonotype was picked up a small number of times. V is TRBV12-3 or TRBV12-4 and J is TRBJ1-1; 7 bases are shared with TRBD1. The CDR3 has 11 amino acids. V was pared by 6 bases and J by 10 bases, with 5 bases of the junction left unmatched. Here the CDR3 reads CASSTGVGAFF. The CDR3 DNA follows: TGTGCCAGCAGCACAGGGGTCGGAGCTTTCTTT.

This clonotype was picked up one time. CDR3: CASIMWGSGTETQYF. In DNA form, the CDR3 reads TGTGCCAGCATTATGTGGGGTAGCGGGACGGAGACCCAGTACTTC. This chain links TRBV7-9 with TRBJ2-5; TRBD2 agrees at 8 bases. The V segment lost 7 bases and the J segment 5 bases; nucleotides outside the gene matches: 12. CDR1 is SEHNR, CDR2 FQNEAQ, per germline (reference sequence). This CDR3 has 15 amino acids.

The table lists this clonotype with many counts. J is TRBJ1-1 and V is TRBV12-5; no firm D call. The germline V gene encodes CDR1 LGHNT and CDR2 FRNRAP. CDR3 length: 13 amino acids. The ends were cut back, 1 base at V and 4 bases at J, with 7 bases in the middle. The CDR3 sequence: CASGLGAGTEAFF. CDR3 in DNA: TGTGCTAGTGGTTTGGGGGCAGGCACTGAAGCTTTCTTT. Variable domain in full (rest from reference TRBV12-5 and TRBJ1-1): DARVTQTPRHKVTEMGQEVTMRCQPILGHNTVFWYRQTMMQGLELLAYFRNRAPLDDSGMPKDRFSAEMPDATLATLKIQPSEPRDSAVYFCASGLGAGTEAFFGQGTRLTVV.

This clonotype was counted between two and nine times. This chain joins TRBV29-1 and TRBJ1-5; no firm D call. The CDR3 runs to 11 residues. Trimming stripped 3 bases from V and 4 bases from J, with 4 bases between. Looked up from germline, CDR1 is SQVTM and CDR2 is ANQGSEA. The CDR3 nucleotides read TGCAGCGTTGAGCTGAATCAGCCCCAGCATTTT. This gives the protein CSVELNQPQHF.

This clonotype has just a few counts. The rearrangement links TRBV29-1 to TRBJ2-3, with D perhaps matching TRBD1 or TRBD2 (6 bases each). Germline CDR1 and CDR2: SQVTM and ANQGSEA. The CDR3 has 16 residues. V shed 5 bases and J shed 1 base, with 19 bases lying between them. The DNA for the CDR3 is TGCAGCGTTTGGGGACAACTAGCCTGGGGCACAGATACGCAGTATTTT. Translating it yields CSVWGQLAWGTDTQYF.

This clonotype was counted between two and nine times. V is TRBV14 and J is TRBJ2-7; perhaps TRBD2 as D (6 bases). This CDR3 is built from 13 residues. Trimming removed 4 bases at V and 7 bases at J, with 14 bases between. The germline V gene has CDR1 SGHDN and CDR2 FVKESK. This CDR3 is CASSPARGREQYF. The DNA of the CDR3 is TGTGCCAGCAGCCCCGCCCGAGGGAGGGAGCAGTACTTC.

This clonotype occurred many times. The genes are TRBV15 and TRBJ1-2; a possible D gene is TRBD1 (5 bases). V was pared by 4 bases and J by 8 bases, with 17 bases between. The CDR3 is 14 amino acids. The V gene's germline CDR1 is LNHNV and CDR2 YYDKDF (reference sequence). CDR3 DNA: TGTGCCACCAGCAACCTTTCGGGGGACGAGGGCTACACCTTC. This codes for CATSNLSGDEGYTF. Using reference TRBV15 and TRBJ1-2 for the parts outside the CDR3, the full variable domain is DAMVIQNPRYQVTQFGKPVTLSCSQTLNHNVMYWYQQKSSQAPKLLFHYYDKDFNNEADTPDNFQSRRPNTSFCFLDIRSPGLGDTAMYLCATSNLSGDEGYTFGSGTRLTVV.

This clonotype occurred many times. V usage is TRBV5-6 and J usage is TRBJ2-2; tentative D call: TRBD2 (6 bases). Trimming took 3 bases from V and 3 from J, leaving 6 bases between them. In germline, CDR1 is SGHDT, CDR2 YYEEEE. The CDR3 is 13 residues long. The CDR3 protein is CASSWGDTGELFF. CDR3 bases: TGTGCCAGCAGCTGGGGGGACACCGGGGAGCTGTTTTTT.

This clonotype has a count of ten or more. The CDR3 sequence: CSARDLQGKIYEQYF. CDR3 in DNA: TGCAGTGCTAGAGATCTACAGGGGAAAATCTACGAGCAGTACTTC. The V and J genes are TRBV20-1 and TRBJ2-7, with 7 nucleotides matching TRBD1. J gave up 3 bases and V 0 bases, and 8 bases lay outside the gene matches. This CDR3 region has 15 residues. Per germline, CDR1 DFQATT and CDR2 SNEGSKA (reference sequence).

CDR3 DNA: TGTGCCAGCAGCCATATTAGCGGGAGGGTGCCAGAGACCCAGTACTTC. Its translation is CASSHISGRVPETQYF. The chain couples TRBV12-3 or TRBV12-4 to TRBJ2-5; 11 nucleotides line up with TRBD2. The CDR3 consists of 16 residues. After removal of 6 bases from V and 4 bases from J, the junction contained 10 bases not matched to a gene.

This clonotype was found a few times. The rearrangement links TRBV24-1 to TRBJ2-2; 7 bases are a match to TRBD2. CDR3 length equals 19 residues. V shed 3 bases and J 0 bases; nucleotides not matched to a gene: 12. In germline, CDR1 is KGHDR, CDR2 SFDVKD. CDR3 sequence reads: CATSDPSRRLAPNTGELFF. CDR3 sequence (DNA): TGTGCCACCAGTGATCCCTCTCGAAGACTAGCCCCGAACACCGGGGAGCTGTTTTTT.

J is TRBJ2-7 and V is TRBV7-9; no firm D call. With 2 bases removed from V and 2 bases from J, the gap between germline ends came to 13 bases. The CDR3 length is 15 residues. CDR1 SEHNR and CDR2 FQNEAQ come from the germline V gene (reference sequence). Written as DNA, the CDR3 is TGTGCCAGCAGCTTATATTCCGGGCCCACCTACGAGCAGTACTTC. Translation: CASSLYSGPTYEQYF.

This clonotype was detected ten times or more. CDR3 sequence (DNA): TGTGCCAGCGGTCAAGGGAACACGAACACTGAAGCTTTCTTT. Translating it yields CASGQGNTNTEAFF. The chain recombines TRBV27 with TRBJ1-1; D is ambiguous. V lost 8 bases and J lost 1, with 14 bases in between. Germline values: CDR1 MNHEY, CDR2 SMNVEV (reference sequence). The CDR3 totals 14 residues.

This clonotype was counted at least ten times. This chain uses TRBV28 with TRBJ1-4, with D maybe TRBD1 (5 bases). From germline, CDR1 is MDHEN and CDR2 SYDVKM. The CDR3 is 12 amino acids. The V gene lost 3 bases and the J gene lost 12 bases, with 11 bases spanning the gap. The CDR3: CASSFNVGELFF. Here the CDR3 DNA reads TGTGCCAGCAGTTTCAATGTGGGGGAACTGTTTTTT. The full variable domain, its missing parts supplied by reference TRBV28 and TRBJ1-4, is DVKVTQSSRYLVKRTGEKVFLECVQDMDHENMFWYRQDPGLGLRLIYFSYDVKMKEKGDIPEGYSVSREKKERFSLILESASTNQTSMYLCASSFNVGELFFGSGTQLSVL.

This clonotype was seen only a few times. This rearrangement joins TRBV4-2 to TRBJ1-1, with D possibly matching TRBD1 (5 bases). Germline values: CDR1 LGHNA, CDR2 YNFKEQ. This CDR3 has 16 residues. Deletions cut 4 bases from V and 4 bases from J, with 19 bases between. This CDR3 reads CASSPWASEGFTEAFF. DNA of the CDR3: TGTGCCAGCAGCCCCTGGGCCTCCGAGGGGTTCACTGAAGCTTTCTTT.

This clonotype appeared many times. V and J are TRBV12-3 or TRBV12-4 and TRBJ2-7; 11 bases are a match to TRBD1. The CDR3 spans 13 residues. V shed 6 bases and J 5 bases; nucleotides not matched to a gene: 3. The CDR3 region is CASRTGQGDEQYF. CDR3 DNA: TGTGCCAGCAGGACGGGACAGGGGGACGAGCAGTACTTC.

The gene calls are TRBV18 and TRBJ1-1; no definite D call. V shed 4 bases and J shed 1 base, with 10 bases lying between them. CDR3 length: 14 amino acids. Looked up from germline, CDR1 is KGHSH and CDR2 is LQKENI. The CDR3 nucleotides are TGTGCCAGCTCACTAACTGCGGGGAACACTGAAGCTTTCTTT. Protein sequence: CASSLTAGNTEAFF.